The rows below give T cell receptor beta chains drawn from one sample of a study of beta chain features in type 1 diabetes. Profiled with immunoSEQ multiplex PCR; TCRdb holds only in-frame clones, not every one. Of some 360,000 clones listed, about 10% are singletons. The material sequenced was central memory CD4+ T cells from blood. The receptors come from a man aged 25 to 45 with type 1 diabetes. CDR3s include the opening cysteine and the closing phenylalanine or tryptophan. D genes are given only for firm matches. Not all rows give a size; the values are once, few, many and, for expanded clones, a class.

clone_size	v_call	d_call	j_call	cdr3_aa	cdr3_nt
few	TRBV10-3	TRBD2	TRBJ2-1	CAGGLAGGDEQFF	TGTGCCGGTGGGCTAGCGGGAGGAGATGAGCAGTTCTTC
few	TRBV5-1	-	TRBJ2-5	CASSRRDQETQYF	TGCGCCAGCAGCCGGAGGGACCAAGAGACCCAGTACTTC
-	TRBV7-9	-	TRBJ1-1	CASSSRDTEAFF	TGTGCCAGCAGTTCCAGGGACACTGAAGCTTTCTTT
-	TRBV6-4	-	TRBJ2-3	CASSERREADTQYF	TGTGCCAGCAGTGAAAGGAGGGAGGCTGATACGCAGTATTTT
-	TRBV28	-	TRBJ1-1	CASSPRVTEQAFF	TGTGCCAGCAGCCCTCGGGTGACAGAACAAGCTTTCTTT
few	TRBV6-1	-	TRBJ1-2	CASRGQGEDGYTF	TGTGCCAGCAGGGGACAAGGAGAGGATGGCTACACCTTC
many	TRBV10-3	-	TRBJ1-4	CAISEGGYGEKLFF	TGTGCCATCAGTGAAGGAGGGTATGGAGAAAAACTGTTTTTT
few	TRBV30	-	TRBJ2-4	CACELGVAKNIQYF	TGTGCCTGTGAACTCGGAGTAGCCAAAAACATTCAGTACTTC
few	TRBV2	TRBD1	TRBJ2-5	CASSTDRASGETQYF	TGTGCCAGCAGTACTGACAGGGCGAGTGGGGAGACCCAGTACTTC
few	TRBV6-5	TRBD2	TRBJ2-1	CASSRLAGVVNEQFF	TGTGCCAGCAGTAGACTAGCGGGAGTAGTGAATGAGCAGTTCTTC
-	TRBV2	-	TRBJ2-7	CASSENSYEQYF	TGTGCCAGCAGTGAAAACTCCTACGAGCAGTACTTC
-	TRBV6-5	-	TRBJ2-3	CASSYPGSETQYF	TGTGCCAGCAGTTATCCAGGTTCGGAAACGCAGTATTTT
few	TRBV21-1	-	TRBJ1-3	CASSYAQVTGNTIYF	TGTGCCAGCAGCTATGCTCAGGTTACTGGAAACACCATATATTTT
few	TRBV7-9	-	TRBJ2-5	CASSSTGLQETQYF	TGTGCCAGCAGCTCCACCGGACTTCAAGAGACCCAGTACTTC
-	TRBV9	-	TRBJ2-5	CASSLSQVGETQYF	TGTGCCAGCAGCCTCTCTCAGGTAGGAGAGACCCAGTACTTC
few	TRBV5-1	TRBD1	TRBJ1-1	CASSQNVGGQGGAEAFF	TGCGCCAGCAGCCAGAATGTTGGTGGACAGGGTGGCGCTGAAGCTTTCTTT
-	TRBV5-1	TRBD2	TRBJ2-7	CASSLYQSSGNREQYF	TGCGCCAGCAGCTTGTATCAGAGTAGCGGGAATCGCGAGCAGTACTTC
few	TRBV7-2	-	TRBJ2-3	CASSPRGRALADTQYF	TGTGCCAGCAGCCCACGGGGCAGGGCCTTGGCAGATACGCAGTATTTT
-	TRBV5-1	-	TRBJ1-1	CASSLGSTTTEAFF	TGCGCCAGCAGCTTGGGGTCTACGACCACTGAAGCTTTCTTT
-	TRBV2	-	TRBJ1-2	CASPGSGGYTF	TGTGCCAGCCCGGGTTCGGGGGGCTACACCTTC
-	TRBV4-2	-	TRBJ2-3	CASSQDGTDTQYF	TGTGCCAGCAGCCAAGATGGAACAGATACGCAGTATTTT
-	TRBV4-2	TRBD2	TRBJ2-1	CASSQGRGLAGVQGQFF	TGTGCCAGCAGCCAAGGCCGGGGACTAGCGGGAGTACAAGGGCAGTTCTTC
many	TRBV4-2	TRBD1	TRBJ1-2	CASSPGTADGYTF	TGTGCCAGCAGCCCTGGGACAGCCGATGGCTACACCTTC
few	TRBV7-9	TRBD1	TRBJ2-5	CASSQDRQETQYF	TGTGCCAGCAGCCAGGACAGGCAAGAGACCCAGTACTTC
many	TRBV7-9	-	TRBJ2-1	CASSPGQGWTDNEQFF	TGTGCCAGCAGCCCAGGGCAGGGATGGACGGACAATGAGCAGTTCTTC
few	TRBV19	TRBD1	TRBJ2-3	CASTPGQHTDTQYF	TGTGCCAGTACCCCGGGACAGCACACAGATACGCAGTATTTT
-	TRBV6-1	-	TRBJ1-2	CASSEFGVQGYFGYTF	TGTGCCAGCAGTGAATTCGGCGTACAGGGATACTTCGGCTACACCTTC
-	TRBV5-8	TRBD2	TRBJ2-3	CASSWGLPNTDTQYF	TGTGCCAGCAGCTGGGGACTACCAAACACAGATACGCAGTATTTT
few	TRBV19	TRBD1	TRBJ1-1	CASSTNRGLGVTEAFF	TGTGCCAGTAGTACTAACAGGGGGCTTGGAGTCACTGAAGCTTTCTTT
-	TRBV10-3	TRBD1	TRBJ2-5	CAISESQGVGFGTQYF	TGTGCCATCAGTGAGTCGCAGGGGGTTGGATTCGGGACCCAGTACTTC
few	TRBV2	TRBD2	TRBJ2-2	CASSESGLADGTGELFF	TGTGCCAGCAGTGAAAGCGGGCTAGCGGATGGCACCGGGGAGCTGTTTTTT
-	TRBV19	TRBD1	TRBJ2-7	CASSEPGQGAPEQYF	TGTGCCAGTAGTGAGCCGGGACAGGGGGCGCCTGAGCAGTACTTC
few	TRBV6-5	-	TRBJ2-2	CASSQVYTGELFF	TGTGCCAGCAGCCAAGTCTACACCGGGGAGCTGTTTTTT
few	TRBV6-5	-	TRBJ2-5	CASSPNSAETQYF	TGTGCCAGCAGTCCCAATTCGGCGGAGACCCAGTACTTC
few	TRBV14	TRBD2	TRBJ2-2	CASSQDLGLAGRSNTGELFF	TGTGCCAGCAGCCAGGATCTCGGACTAGCGGGAAGATCGAACACCGGGGAGCTGTTTTTT
many	TRBV10-3	-	TRBJ1-5	CAISEPDQPQHF	TGTGCCATCAGTGAGCCGGATCAGCCCCAGCATTTT
few	TRBV9	-	TRBJ2-5	CASSVSPYAGQETQYF	TGTGCCAGCAGCGTAAGCCCCTACGCGGGGCAAGAGACCCAGTACTTC
-	TRBV30	TRBD2	TRBJ2-1	CAWVAGGHEQFF	TGTGCCTGGGTAGCGGGAGGGCATGAGCAGTTCTTC
few	TRBV19	TRBD1	TRBJ1-1	CASAPAGGTEAFF	TGTGCCAGCGCTCCAGCAGGGGGAACTGAAGCTTTCTTT
few	TRBV19	TRBD1	TRBJ2-7	CASSKTGGMAYEQYF	TGTGCCAGTAGTAAGACAGGGGGCATGGCCTACGAGCAGTACTTC
-	TRBV30	-	TRBJ1-5	CAWSTRGGVGKHF	TGTGCCTGGAGCACCCGGGGGGGAGTGGGAAAGCATTTT
few	TRBV7-2	-	TRBJ2-7	CASSLGPYYEQYF	TGTGCCAGCAGCTTAGGACCCTACTACGAGCAGTACTTC
-	TRBV6-6	-	TRBJ2-2	CASRLGTGELFF	TGTGCCAGCAGGTTGGGGACCGGGGAGCTGTTTTTT
few	TRBV5-1	-	TRBJ2-7	CASSLEPPEQYF	TGCGCCAGCAGCTTGGAACCGCCTGAGCAGTACTTC
-	TRBV27	-	TRBJ1-1	CASSRGRWDTEAFF	TGTGCCAGCAGTAGGGGACGGTGGGACACTGAAGCTTTCTTT
many	TRBV7-9	-	TRBJ2-5	CASTLRQQETQYF	TGTGCCAGCACCCTTAGACAGCAAGAGACCCAGTACTTC
-	TRBV6-5	-	TRBJ1-6	CASSYGRSSYNSPLHF	TGTGCCAGCAGTTACGGGAGGAGCTCCTATAATTCACCCCTCCACTTT
-	TRBV2	-	TRBJ1-2	CAIQTGPYGYTF	TGTGCCATACAGACAGGCCCCTATGGCTACACCTTC
few	TRBV6-1	TRBD2	TRBJ2-7	CASSEAGSGRSYEQYF	TGTGCCAGCAGTGAAGCGGGTAGCGGGAGGTCCTACGAGCAGTACTTC
-	TRBV19	-	TRBJ2-7	CASSKTVNYEQYF	TGTGCCAGTAGTAAGACAGTGAACTACGAGCAGTACTTC
-	TRBV2	-	TRBJ1-2	CASSLNYGYTF	TGTGCCAGCAGCCTTAACTATGGCTACACCTTC
few	TRBV7-2	TRBD1	TRBJ2-7	CASRYGTGQGEQYF	TGTGCCAGCAGGTATGGGACAGGTCAGGGCGAGCAGTACTTC